This T cell receptor (beta chain) emerged from a study of T cells in Graves' hyperthyroidism and ophthalmopathy (dated by TCRdb to the late 2010s). For context, the study as a whole: To identify distinguishing TCR V-J signatures, a discovery cohort of 100 or so patients was used, comprising 43 with Graves' ophthalmopathy and 57 with stable Graves' hyperthyroidism. TCR Vbeta CDR3 sequencing of 135 peripheral blood samples (under 45 ophthalmopathy, 75 to 85 hyperthyroidism and approximately 17 progressor patients) is reported in the paper. Thyroid tissue and blood T-cell repertoires from six Graves' hyperthyroidism patients were also compared in the study. Once sampling was done, hyperthyroidism patients were given methimazole at a starting dose of 30 mg daily, whereas ophthalmopathy patients were given high-dose intravenous methylprednisolone. The roughly 100 discovery patients were divided at random into training and test sets in a 7:3 ratio. Prospective prediction of ophthalmopathy was tested in an independent validation cohort consisting of some 19 hyperthyroidism patients and 17 patients who later progressed to ophthalmopathy.

General findings and caveats noted by the study authors: Most expanded thyroid clonotypes (frequency above 0.001) were also detected in blood, suggesting blood repertoires may reflect thyroid immune responses. In validation, the model predicted progression to ophthalmopathy a median of around 6.5 months before onset, with around 70% sensitivity and almost 75% specificity. A 13 V-J signature model separated ophthalmopathy from stable hyperthyroidism, with 87.88% sensitivity and about 81% specificity in cross-validation and 80%/75% in testing. No statistical method was used to set the sample size in advance, and investigators knew the group allocation.

A patient counted as having stable Graves' hyperthyroidism if no progression to ophthalmopathy occurred over 18 months of follow-up. The hyperthyroidism patients were between 18 and 65 years old and newly diagnosed, with a disease duration of less than 2 months. Any patient with an uncontrolled infection, another autoimmune disease, pregnancy or lactation was excluded. Clinical symptoms, serum thyroxine and TRAb, thyroid ultrasound, and orbital computed tomography formed the basis for the diagnoses. Total RNA was extracted using Trizol reagent, and RNA quality was assessed on an Agilent 2100 Bioanalyzer. With regard to this clonotype: There is no known antigen for this receptor. A read error is possible here, since a much larger clone lies one base away.

The trim is 6 bases for V and 1 base for J, with a gap of 12 bases between the germline ends. Including cysteine and phenylalanine, the CDR3 has 14 amino acids. The DNA shown is the 42-base CDR3, in frame from base 1. The germline V gene encodes CDR1 LNHNV and CDR2 YYDKDF (reference sequence). The TCR beta CDR3 regions were amplified from RNA transcripts. A first-round RT-PCR of the TCR CDR3 used the HTBI primer set with the Qiagen OneStep RT-PCR kit. A second multiplex PCR round built the libraries, followed by size selection and purification. The libraries were sequenced on an Illumina HiSeq2000 using paired-end 100 bp reads. On the study's bioinformatics: SOAPnuke was used to process the raw data, with reads discarded if the reads contained adapters or uncalled bases, had a mean Phred below 15, or lacked an exact constant-primer or identifier match. High-quality paired reads were merged using COPE v1.2.5, and each unique nucleotide sequence was defined as a clonotype. MiTCR v1.1 was used to align the clonotypes against IMGT TRBV, TRBD and TRBJ reference segments. The analysis included only V-J combinations with a frequency above 0.0001, which together covered more than 99% of the repertoires. The TCS score was defined as F50 (clonal expansion) divided by E x V (chaos), with BLOSUM62-based TCRdist calculated between CDR3 peptides within each V-J. Welch's t-statistics and random forest reduced around 510 V-J features to about 12, which were used in a naive Bayes classifier (R e1071). Thyroid-blood repertoire similarity was quantified with the Morisita-Horn index. Clones were called with MiXCR by TCRdb after fastp trimmed the public reads at Q25, and only in-frame beta chains were retained. Rows are unified per CDR3 protein, each entry keeping the most common DNA and genes. TCRdb, not the authors, supplied the V and J calls. Within this sample are almost 600,000 distinct CDR3 sequences, with about 43% of them counted one time only. The ten most abundant clones make up approximately 8.4% of the sample.

The sequence is built from TRBV15 and TRBJ2-5, with the D gene not clear enough to name. This TCR was recovered from a woman under 30 with Graves' hyperthyroidism. Material for sequencing was peripheral blood or thyroid tissue (not recorded which). The sequenced DNA is TGTGCCACCAGGAACAGCCTAGGCCAAGAGACCCAGTACTTC. It translates to CATRNSLGQETQYF.